The 15 T cell receptor beta chains below come from one sample, sequenced in a study of T cells in Graves' hyperthyroidism and ophthalmopathy. The CDR3 regions of TCR beta were amplified from RNA transcripts. In the first-round RT-PCR of the TCR CDR3, the HTBI primer set was used. TCRdb passed the multiplex PCR reads through MiXCR, listing each CDR3 protein once. Of 650,000 to 750,000 distinct CDR3 sequences in the sample, 14% were seen once. The sequencing sample was made of blood. The source is a woman aged 18 to 35 with Graves' hyperthyroidism.

There are many counts of this clonotype. The V gene is TRBV7-9, the J gene TRBJ2-1, with 13 bases aligning to TRBD2. The CDR3 has 18 amino acids. CDR1 and CDR2 from the germline V gene are SEHNR and FQNEAQ (reference sequence). Unmatched junction bases numbered 9, after V lost 1 base and J lost 6 bases. CDR3 region: CASSLDRLAGGNGNEQFF. The CDR3 bases are TGTGCCAGCAGCTTAGACCGACTAGCGGGAGGTAACGGCAATGAGCAGTTCTTC.

There are many counts of this clonotype. The rearrangement links TRBV4-1 to TRBJ2-7, with D perhaps matching TRBD2 (5 bases). Germline V gives CDR1 MGHRA, CDR2 YSYEKL. Trimming left V 0 bases short and J 7 bases short, with 22 bases between. This CDR3 has 17 amino acids. CDR3 region: CASSQDFSGSVPWEQYF. CDR3 in DNA: TGCGCCAGCAGCCAAGATTTCTCGGGATCGGTCCCGTGGGAGCAGTACTTC.

The chain is built from TRBV20-1 and TRBJ2-3; 9 bases are a match to TRBD2. With V trimmed by 5 bases and J by 5 bases, 8 bases remained unmatched. The length of the CDR3 is 14 residues. In germline, CDR1 is DFQATT, CDR2 SNEGSKA (reference sequence). In DNA form, the CDR3 reads TGCAGTGCTGTCCGGACTAGCGATAGAGATACGCAGTATTTT. Protein sequence: CSAVRTSDRDTQYF.

This clonotype was detected ten times or more. This rearrangement joins TRBV6-1 to TRBJ2-2, with 7 bases aligning to TRBD1. The trim removed 3 bases at V and 4 bases at J, leaving 5 bases unmatched. There are 15 residues in the CDR3. Germline V gene data show CDR1 as MNHNS and CDR2 as SASEGT. The CDR3 region is CASSDRGSSTGELFF. The CDR3 DNA reads as TGTGCCAGCAGTGACAGGGGGTCTAGCACCGGGGAGCTGTTTTTT.

This clonotype was detected many times. J is TRBJ2-1 and V is TRBV12-3 or TRBV12-4, with D uncertain. CDR3 size: 16 residues. V was pared by 7 bases and J by 8 bases, with 24 bases between. The CDR3 region is CASTDPPGQAPHEQFF. The CDR3, as DNA: TGTGCCAGCACCGACCCTCCGGGCCAAGCTCCCCATGAGCAGTTCTTC.

This clonotype was recorded at least ten times. This chain uses TRBV20-1 with TRBJ2-1; the match to TRBD1 covers 10 bases. Germline V lookup: CDR1 DFQATT, CDR2 SNEGSKA (reference sequence). The CDR3 runs to 16 residues. The J segment lost 0 bases and the V segment lost 4 bases, leaving 6 bases of the junction unmatched. CDR3 DNA sequence: TGCAGTGCTACGGACAGGGGGGCGAGCTCCTACAATGAGCAGTTCTTC. Translated, it gives CSATDRGASSYNEQFF.

This clonotype was counted between two and nine times. CDR3 sequence reads: CASSPRDSLIETVGYTF. The DNA of the CDR3 is TGTGCCAGCTCACCCAGGGACAGCCTCATAGAGACGGTTGGCTACACCTTC. The chain links TRBV18 to TRBJ1-2; 7 nucleotides agree with TRBD1. The CDR3 is 17 amino acids. The germline V gene has CDR1 KGHSH and CDR2 LQKENI. The V gene end was trimmed by 3 bases and the J gene end by 7 bases; junction bases not matched to a gene: 17. Variable domain in full (rest from reference TRBV18 and TRBJ1-2): NAGVMQNPRHLVRRRGQEARLRCSPMKGHSHVYWYRQLPEEGLKFMVYLQKENIIDESGMPKERFSAEFPKEGPSILRIQQVVRGDSAAYFCASSPRDSLIETVGYTFGSGTRLTVV.

This clonotype was seen ten or more times. The chain employs TRBV12-3 or TRBV12-4 and TRBJ2-7; 9 bases are shared with TRBD1. V shed 5 bases and J 6 bases; nucleotides not matched to a gene: 11. The CDR3 has 15 amino acids. CDR3 nucleotide sequence: TGTGCCAGCAGTCTCCTCGGGACAGGGAATTTCGAGCAGTACTTC. Protein sequence: CASSLLGTGNFEQYF.

V and J are TRBV29-1 and TRBJ2-1; 10 bases are a match to TRBD2. This CDR3 is 14 amino acids long. Germline lookup yields CDR1 SQVTM and CDR2 ANQGSEA. The trim removed 0 bases at V and 8 bases at J, leaving 4 bases unmatched. The CDR3 protein is CSVEEASGSHEQFF. The CDR3 DNA is TGCAGCGTTGAAGAGGCTAGCGGGAGCCATGAGCAGTTCTTC.

This sequence joins TRBV5-4 and TRBJ2-2; 8 nucleotides align to TRBD2. After removal of 2 bases from V and 7 bases from J, the junction contained 10 bases not matched to a gene. This CDR3 has 16 amino acids. CDR1 is SGHNT and CDR2 is YYREEE in the germline V gene (reference sequence). The CDR3 DNA is TGTGCCAGCAGCTTTAAACGGGAGGGCCTCGGCGGGGAGCTGTTTTTT. It yields the protein CASSFKREGLGGELFF.

The table lists this clonotype with a few counts. The chain uses TRBV6-9 and TRBJ1-2; a possible D gene is TRBD1 (5 bases). The V and J ends lost 3 bases and 4 bases respectively, with 12 bases between them. CDR1 is MNHGY and CDR2 is SVAAGI in the germline V gene. The CDR3 covers 14 residues. CDR3: CASSYREGVYGYTF. CDR3 in DNA: TGTGCCAGCAGTTACAGGGAAGGGGTCTATGGCTACACCTTC.

The V call is TRBV5-4, the J call TRBJ1-2, with no clear D. Germline V gene data show CDR1 as SGHNT and CDR2 as YYREEE (reference sequence). Trimming took 0 bases from V and 5 from J, leaving 5 bases between them. The CDR3 totals 12 residues. DNA for the CDR3: TGTGCCAGCAGCTTGGGGGAGTATGGCTACACCTTC. Translating it yields CASSLGEYGYTF.

Turning to this clonotype: A much larger clone differs from this one at a single base, so this may be a read error. The chain joins TRBV27 to TRBJ1-1; 8 bases match TRBD1. The CDR3 runs 18 residues. CDR1 and CDR2 (germline): MNHEY, SMNVEV (reference sequence). CDR3 loop: CASRSTGTGRRRNTEASF. The CDR3, as DNA: TGTGCCAGCAGATCTACTGGGACAGGACGACGTCGGAACACTGAAGCTTCCTTT.

This clonotype has ten or more counts. The CDR3 reads CASSFTGLSNQPQHF. The DNA of the CDR3 is TGTGCCAGCAGCTTTACAGGGCTTAGCAATCAGCCCCAGCATTTT. The V gene is TRBV27, the J gene TRBJ1-5, with TRBD1 as a possible D gene (6 bases). Trimming shortened V by 6 bases and J by 0 bases, and 12 bases separated the two germline ends. Germline V gene data show CDR1 as MNHEY and CDR2 as SMNVEV (reference sequence). CDR3 length: 15 residues.

This clonotype was seen repeatedly, ten times or more. The genes are TRBV6-1 and TRBJ2-5; D is perhaps TRBD1 or TRBD2 (5 bases each). From germline, CDR1 is MNHNS and CDR2 SASEGT. V gave up 5 bases and J gave up 4 bases, with 23 bases separating them. The CDR3 has 17 amino acids. CDR3 region: CASSPGAGTKGRETQYF. DNA for the CDR3: TGTGCCAGCAGTCCCGGGGCAGGGACGAAGGGCCGAGAGACCCAGTACTTC.